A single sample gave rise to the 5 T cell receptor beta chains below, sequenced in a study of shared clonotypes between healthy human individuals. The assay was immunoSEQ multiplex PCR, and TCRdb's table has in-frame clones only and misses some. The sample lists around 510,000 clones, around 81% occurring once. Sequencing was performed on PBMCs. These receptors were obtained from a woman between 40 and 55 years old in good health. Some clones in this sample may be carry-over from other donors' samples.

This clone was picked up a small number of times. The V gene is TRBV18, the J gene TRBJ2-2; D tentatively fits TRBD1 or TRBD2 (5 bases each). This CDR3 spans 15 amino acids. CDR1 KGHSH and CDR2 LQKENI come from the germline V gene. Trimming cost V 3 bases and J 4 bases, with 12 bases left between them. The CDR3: CASSPRDDATGELFF. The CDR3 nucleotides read TGTGCCAGCTCACCCCGGGACGACGCCACCGGGGAGCTGTTTTTT.

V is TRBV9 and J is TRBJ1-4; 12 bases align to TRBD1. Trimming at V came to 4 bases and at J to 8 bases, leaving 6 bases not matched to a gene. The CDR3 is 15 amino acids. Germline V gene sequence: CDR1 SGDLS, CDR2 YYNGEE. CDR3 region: CASSPAGTGGEKLFF. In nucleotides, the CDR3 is TGTGCCAGCAGCCCGGCCGGGACAGGGGGCGAAAAACTGTTTTTT.

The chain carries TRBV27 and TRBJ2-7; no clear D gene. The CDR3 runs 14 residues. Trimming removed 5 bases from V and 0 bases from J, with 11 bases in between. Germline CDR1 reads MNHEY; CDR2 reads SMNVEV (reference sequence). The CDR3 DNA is TGTGCCAGCAGTAACGTGGGTAGCTCCTACGAGCAGTACTTC. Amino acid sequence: CASSNVGSSYEQYF.

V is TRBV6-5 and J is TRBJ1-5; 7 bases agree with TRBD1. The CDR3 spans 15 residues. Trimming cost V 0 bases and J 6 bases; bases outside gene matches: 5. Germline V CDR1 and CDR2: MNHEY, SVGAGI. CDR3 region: CASSYSPGGSQPQHF. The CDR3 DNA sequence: TGTGCCAGCAGTTACTCACCAGGGGGAAGTCAGCCCCAGCATTTT.

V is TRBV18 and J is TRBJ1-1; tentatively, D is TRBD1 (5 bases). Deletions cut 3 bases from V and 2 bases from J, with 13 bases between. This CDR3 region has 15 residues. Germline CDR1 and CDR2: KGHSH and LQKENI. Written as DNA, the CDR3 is TGTGCCAGCTCACCCCTGACTACAGGAAACACTGAAGCTTTCTTT. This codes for CASSPLTTGNTEAFF. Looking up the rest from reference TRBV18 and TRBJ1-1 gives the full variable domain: NAGVMQNPRHLVRRRGQEARLRCSPMKGHSHVYWYRQLPEEGLKFMVYLQKENIIDESGMPKERFSAEFPKEGPSILRIQQVVRGDSAAYFCASSPLTTGNTEAFFGQGTRLTVV.